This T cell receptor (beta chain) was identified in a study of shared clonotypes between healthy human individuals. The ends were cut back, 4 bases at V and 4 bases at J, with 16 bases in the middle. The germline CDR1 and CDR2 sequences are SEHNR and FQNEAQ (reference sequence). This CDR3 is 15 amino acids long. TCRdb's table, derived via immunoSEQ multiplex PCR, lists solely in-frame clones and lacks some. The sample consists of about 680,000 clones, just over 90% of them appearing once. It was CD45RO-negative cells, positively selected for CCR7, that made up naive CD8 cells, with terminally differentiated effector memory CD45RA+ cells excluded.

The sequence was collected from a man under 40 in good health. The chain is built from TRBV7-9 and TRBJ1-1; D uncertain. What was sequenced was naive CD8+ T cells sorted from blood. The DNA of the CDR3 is TGTGCCAGCAGCTCCCCGGGTACAAGTGGCACTGAAGCTTTCTTT. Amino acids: CASSSPGTSGTEAFF.